Reported below is one T cell receptor (beta chain). What it recognizes is unknown. The CDR3 is 15 amino acids. Germline V lookup: CDR1 SGHRS, CDR2 YFSETQ. J lost 2 bases, V lost 4 bases, and 9 bases had no gene match. The source of the sample is a study of cytomegalovirus exposure and HLA in healthy donors. Study-wide findings and caveats: Follow-up analysis seemed to connect common viral pathogens with several of the most significant clusters identified. There were fewer than 200 TCR beta chains listed as cytomegalovirus-associated. Later analysis identified a missense DCLRE1C variant that was linked to TCR beta V- and J-gene trimming. Reportedly, a later analysis found an Asian-associated ancestry cluster had fewer N-insertions than the approximately 700-donor mean.

The PCR made use of 60 Vbeta and 13 Jbeta primers. This table comes from immunoSEQ multiplex PCR, and its TCRdb copy is limited to in-frame clones, with some not included. The sample holds about 110,000 clones, around 70% seen once. This sequence was found in a man younger than 45 in good health and CMV-seropositive. The rearrangement joins TRBV5-1 to TRBJ2-7; 7 bases map to TRBD1. Sequenced material: PBMCs. The CDR3, as DNA: TGCGCCAGCAGCCCCGATGGACAGGTTGCCTACGAGCAGTACGTC. Its protein is CASSPDGQVAYEQYV.